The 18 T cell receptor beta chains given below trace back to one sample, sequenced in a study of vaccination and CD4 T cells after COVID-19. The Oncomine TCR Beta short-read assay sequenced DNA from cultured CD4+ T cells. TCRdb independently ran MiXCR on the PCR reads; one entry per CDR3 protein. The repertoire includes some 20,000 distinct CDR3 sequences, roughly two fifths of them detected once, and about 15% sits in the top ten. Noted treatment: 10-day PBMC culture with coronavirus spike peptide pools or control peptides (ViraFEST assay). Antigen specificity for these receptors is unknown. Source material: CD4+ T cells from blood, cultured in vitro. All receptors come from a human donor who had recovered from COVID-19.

CDR3 sequence (DNA): TGCAGCGTTGAAAGGTGGGAAGAGACCCAGTACTTC. Translation gives CSVERWEETQYF. The chain employs TRBV29-1 and TRBJ2-5, with D hard to call. The CDR3 runs to 12 residues. Germline loops: CDR1 SQVTM, CDR2 ANQGSEA. V was trimmed by 2 bases and J by 3 bases, leaving 7 bases between them.

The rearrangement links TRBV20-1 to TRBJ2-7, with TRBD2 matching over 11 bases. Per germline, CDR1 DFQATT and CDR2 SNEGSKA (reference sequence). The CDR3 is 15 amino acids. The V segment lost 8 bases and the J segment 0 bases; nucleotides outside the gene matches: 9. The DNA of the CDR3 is TGCAGTCTTTCCTCCGGGACTAGCGGCTCCTACGAGCAGTACTTC. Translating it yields CSLSSGTSGSYEQYF.

CDR3 amino acids: CASSSLRIAFF. The CDR3 bases are TGTGCCAGCAGCTCCCTTCGTATTGCTTTCTTT. J is TRBJ1-1 and V is TRBV5-8; D ambiguous. With 3 bases removed from V and 11 bases from J, the gap between germline ends came to 11 bases. Germline V CDR1 and CDR2: SGHTS, YDEGEE. The CDR3 consists of 11 residues.

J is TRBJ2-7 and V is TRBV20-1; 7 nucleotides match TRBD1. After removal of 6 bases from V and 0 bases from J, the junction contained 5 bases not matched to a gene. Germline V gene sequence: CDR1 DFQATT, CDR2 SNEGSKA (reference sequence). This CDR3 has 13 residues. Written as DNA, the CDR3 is TGCAGTGCCCTGGGACAGAGCTCCTACGAGCAGTACTTC. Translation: CSALGQSSYEQYF.

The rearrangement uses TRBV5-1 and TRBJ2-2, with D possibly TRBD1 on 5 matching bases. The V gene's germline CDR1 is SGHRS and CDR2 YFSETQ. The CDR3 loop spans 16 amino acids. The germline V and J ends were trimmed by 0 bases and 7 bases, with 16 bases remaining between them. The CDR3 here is CASSLEVAAGIGELFF. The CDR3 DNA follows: TGCGCCAGCAGCTTGGAGGTTGCGGCAGGGATCGGGGAGCTGTTTTTT.

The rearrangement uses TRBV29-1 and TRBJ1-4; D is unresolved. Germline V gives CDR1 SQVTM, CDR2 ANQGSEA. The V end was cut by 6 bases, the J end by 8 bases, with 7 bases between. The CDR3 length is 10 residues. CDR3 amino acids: CSVLTEKLFF. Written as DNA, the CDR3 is TGCAGCGTGTTAACCGAAAAACTGTTTTTT.

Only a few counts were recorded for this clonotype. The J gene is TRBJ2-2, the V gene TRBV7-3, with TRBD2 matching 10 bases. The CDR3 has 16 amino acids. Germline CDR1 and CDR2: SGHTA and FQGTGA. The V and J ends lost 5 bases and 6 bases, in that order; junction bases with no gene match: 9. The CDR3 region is CASSHWTSGQPGELFF. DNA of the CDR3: TGTGCCAGCAGCCACTGGACTAGCGGCCAACCCGGGGAGCTGTTTTTT.

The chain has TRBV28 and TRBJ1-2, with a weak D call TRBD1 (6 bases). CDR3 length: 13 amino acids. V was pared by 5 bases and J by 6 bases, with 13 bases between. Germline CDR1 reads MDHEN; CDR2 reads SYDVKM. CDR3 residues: CASSSGQYDGYTF. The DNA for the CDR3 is TGTGCCAGCAGTAGCGGACAGTATGATGGCTACACCTTC.

The CDR3 DNA sequence: TGCAGTGCTAGTGTCTTCGGGGGGGATCAAGAGACCCAGTACTTC. It yields the protein CSASVFGGDQETQYF. The chain couples TRBV20-1 to TRBJ2-5, with 8 bases that match TRBD2. In germline, CDR1 is DFQATT, CDR2 SNEGSKA (reference sequence). The CDR3 consists of 15 residues. Unmatched junction bases numbered 8, after V lost 3 bases and J lost 2 bases.

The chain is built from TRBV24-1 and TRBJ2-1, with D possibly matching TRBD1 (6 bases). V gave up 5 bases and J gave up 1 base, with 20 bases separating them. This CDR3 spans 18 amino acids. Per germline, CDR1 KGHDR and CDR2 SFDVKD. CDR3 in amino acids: CATSAGFSLGGSYNEQFF. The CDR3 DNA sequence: TGTGCCACCAGTGCGGGGTTTAGCCTAGGGGGTTCCTACAATGAGCAGTTCTTC.

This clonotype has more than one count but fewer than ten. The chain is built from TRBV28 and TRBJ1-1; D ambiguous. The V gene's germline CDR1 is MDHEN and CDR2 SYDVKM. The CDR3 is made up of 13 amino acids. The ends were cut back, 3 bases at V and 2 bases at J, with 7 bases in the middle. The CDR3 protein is CASSFYGNTEAFF. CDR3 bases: TGTGCCAGCAGTTTTTATGGTAACACTGAAGCTTTCTTT.

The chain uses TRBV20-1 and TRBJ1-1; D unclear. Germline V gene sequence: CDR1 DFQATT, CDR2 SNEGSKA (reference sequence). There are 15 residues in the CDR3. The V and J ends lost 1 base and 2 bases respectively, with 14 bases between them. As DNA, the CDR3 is TGCAGTGCTAGAGTTCCCGGGAACAGAAACACTGAAGCTTTCTTT. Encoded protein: CSARVPGNRNTEAFF.

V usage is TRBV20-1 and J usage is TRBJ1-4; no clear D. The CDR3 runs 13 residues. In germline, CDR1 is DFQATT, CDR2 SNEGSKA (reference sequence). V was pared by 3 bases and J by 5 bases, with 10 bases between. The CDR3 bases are TGCAGTGCTAGTCGAACCCCCAATGAAAAACTGTTTTTT. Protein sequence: CSASRTPNEKLFF.

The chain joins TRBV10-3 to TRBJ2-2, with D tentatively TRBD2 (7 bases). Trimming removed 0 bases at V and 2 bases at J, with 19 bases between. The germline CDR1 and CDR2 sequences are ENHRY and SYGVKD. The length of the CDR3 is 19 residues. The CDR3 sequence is CAISESDPAAGANTGELFF. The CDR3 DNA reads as TGTGCCATCAGTGAGTCGGATCCCGCGGCGGGGGCTAACACCGGGGAGCTGTTTTTT.

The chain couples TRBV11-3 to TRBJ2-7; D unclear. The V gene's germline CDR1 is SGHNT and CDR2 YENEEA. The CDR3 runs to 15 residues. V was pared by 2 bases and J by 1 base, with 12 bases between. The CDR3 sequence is CASSLKSRPSYEQYF. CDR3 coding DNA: TGTGCCAGCAGCTTAAAATCGAGGCCATCCTACGAGCAGTACTTC.

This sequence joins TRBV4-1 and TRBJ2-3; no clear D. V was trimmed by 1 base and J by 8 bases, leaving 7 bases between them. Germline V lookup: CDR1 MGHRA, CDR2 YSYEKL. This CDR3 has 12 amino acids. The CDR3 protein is CASSQVGSTQYF. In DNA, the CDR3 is TGCGCCAGCAGCCAAGTAGGGTCTACGCAGTATTTT.

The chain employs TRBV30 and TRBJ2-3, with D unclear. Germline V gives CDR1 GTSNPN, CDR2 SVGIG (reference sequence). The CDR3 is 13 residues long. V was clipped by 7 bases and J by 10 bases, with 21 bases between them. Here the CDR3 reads CAYATDRPTAQYF. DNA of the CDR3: TGTGCCTATGCGACCGACCGCCCAACGGCGCAGTATTTT.

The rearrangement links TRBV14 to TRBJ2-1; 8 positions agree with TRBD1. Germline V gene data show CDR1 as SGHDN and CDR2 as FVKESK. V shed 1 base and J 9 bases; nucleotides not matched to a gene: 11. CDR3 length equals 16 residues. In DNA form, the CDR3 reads TGTGCCAGCAGCCAAGGAAGGACAGGGTCTTATGGTGAGCAGTTCTTC. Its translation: CASSQGRTGSYGEQFF. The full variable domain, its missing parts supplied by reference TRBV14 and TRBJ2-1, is EAGVTQFPSHSVIEKGQTVTLRCDPISGHDNLYWYRRVMGKEIKFLLHFVKESKQDESGMPNNRFLAERTGGTYSTLKVQPAELEDSGVYFCASSQGRTGSYGEQFFGPGTRLTVL.